This section outlines one TCR beta chain sequence together with its context. Its matching antigen is unknown. Clones were sequenced by immunoSEQ multiplex PCR, and TCRdb holds only the in-frame ones, with some missing. The table has about 110,000 clones, almost 96% seen once. The CDR3 has 13 amino acids. CDR1 and CDR2 from the germline V gene are SNHLY and FYNNEI. V was pared by 6 bases and J by 0 bases, with 8 bases between. The record originates from a study of cytomegalovirus exposure and HLA in healthy donors. Across the study: A later analysis reported the same platform for the 100 to 150 validation repertoires and the roughly 650 first-cohort repertoires. Study results and caveats: In vitro checks showed that a few CMV-associated chains really do target CMV antigens. A subsequent analysis found that TCR clusters from the first cohort also tended to co-occur in the 120 or so validation repertoires, with less than 95% of cluster scores above 0.

The source is a woman aged 18-29 years in good health and CMV-seronegative. Sequencing input: PBMCs. The chain uses TRBV2 and TRBJ1-1; unclear D gene. The CDR3 loop is CASSRSMNTEAFF. DNA of the CDR3: TGTGCCAGCAGCCGATCTATGAACACTGAAGCTTTCTTT.